This passage covers 23 T cell receptor beta chains from one sample sequenced in a study of CD8 T cells in Susac syndrome. With random hexamers, 0.5 to 1 ug RNA was reverse transcribed. Using its own MiXCR run on the immunoSEQ multiplex PCR reads, TCRdb lists one record per CDR3 protein. Found here are approximately 180,000 distinct CDR3 sequences, approximately 96% of them singletons; the top ten hold approximately 0.09%. What was sequenced was CD4+ T cells from PBMCs. All receptors come from a human donor with multiple sclerosis.

The chain links TRBV5-1 to TRBJ1-3; 8 positions match TRBD1. With V trimmed by 7 bases and J by 4 bases, 7 bases remained unmatched. The CDR3 extends over 14 amino acids. The V gene's germline CDR1 is SGHRS and CDR2 YFSETQ. The CDR3 DNA follows: TGCGCCAGCCACACGGGACAGGAAGGAAACACCATATATTTT. Translating it yields CASHTGQEGNTIYF.

The chain recombines TRBV12-3 or TRBV12-4 with TRBJ2-2; 8 nucleotides align to TRBD1. The junction had 4 bases not matched to a gene; V was cut back by 4 bases and J by 3 bases. The CDR3 totals 15 residues. CDR3 sequence (DNA): TGTGCCAGCAGTTACCAGGGGGCTGACACCGGGGAGCTGTTTTTT. Translating gives CASSYQGADTGELFF.

The V and J genes are TRBV30 and TRBJ2-7; 7 bases line up with TRBD1. Germline CDR1 GTSNPN, CDR2 SVGIG (reference sequence). V lost 0 bases and J lost 9; bases outside the gene matches: 2. The CDR3 spans 11 residues. This CDR3 reads CAWSVGGGQYF. CDR3 in DNA: TGTGCCTGGAGTGTAGGGGGCGGGCAGTACTTC.

The chain has TRBV9 and TRBJ1-2; D is perhaps TRBD1 (6 bases). The CDR3 spans 13 residues. Germline V gives CDR1 SGDLS, CDR2 YYNGEE. Trimming removed 0 bases at V and 4 bases at J, with 7 bases between. CDR3 bases: TGTGCCAGCAGCGTAGGGACAGCCTATGGCTACACCTTC. Translation: CASSVGTAYGYTF.

As DNA, the CDR3 is TGTGCCAGCAGCGGGACAGGGGGTTCTTCCTACGAGCAGTACTTC. This translates into CASSGTGGSSYEQYF. V usage is TRBV11-2 and J usage is TRBJ2-7; TRBD1 agrees at 11 bases. The CDR3 contains 15 residues. J was trimmed by 1 base and V by 5 bases; bases with no gene match: 4. Germline V gene data show CDR1 as SGHAT and CDR2 as FQNNGV. Complete variable domain (other parts from reference TRBV11-2 and TRBJ2-7): EAGVAQSPRYKIIEKRQSVAFWCNPISGHATLYWYQQILGQGPKLLIQFQNNGVVDDSQLPKDRFSAERLKGVDSTLKIQPAKLEDSAVYLCASSGTGGSSYEQYFGPGTRLTVT.

The rearrangement links TRBV6-5 to TRBJ1-6; the D is unclear. With 3 bases removed from V and 8 bases from J, the gap between germline ends came to 11 bases. CDR1 is MNHEY, CDR2 SVGAGI, per germline. This CDR3 region has 14 residues. The CDR3 sequence: CASSYIWQDSPLHF. The CDR3 nucleotides read TGTGCCAGCAGTTATATTTGGCAAGATTCACCCCTCCACTTT.

The V gene is TRBV5-6, the J gene TRBJ2-5; no clear D gene. V was cut by 4 bases and J by 5 bases, with 15 bases left in between. Germline assignment: CDR1 SGHDT and CDR2 YYEEEE. This CDR3 spans 14 amino acids. The CDR3 reads CASSEPRAVETQYF. The CDR3, as DNA: TGTGCCAGCAGCGAACCCCGGGCGGTGGAGACCCAGTACTTC.

V usage is TRBV12-3 or TRBV12-4 and J usage is TRBJ2-5; 11 bases map to TRBD2. V was pared by 5 bases and J by 5 bases, with 7 bases of the junction left unmatched. The CDR3 has 15 amino acids. The CDR3 DNA sequence: TGTGCCAGCAGTCTTAGCGGGGGGGCATGGGAGACCCAGTACTTC. Protein: CASSLSGGAWETQYF.

The gene calls are TRBV11-2 and TRBJ1-2; D is perhaps TRBD1 (6 bases). The V gene's germline CDR1 is SGHAT and CDR2 FQNNGV. V lost 4 bases and J lost 4, with 10 bases in between. This CDR3 is 13 amino acids long. The CDR3 protein is CASSSQGRYGYTF. DNA of the CDR3: TGTGCCAGCAGCTCACAGGGACGCTATGGCTACACCTTC.

The rearrangement uses TRBV4-2 and TRBJ2-7, with D uncertain. Trimming shortened V by 1 base and J by 3 bases, and 10 bases separated the two germline ends. The length of the CDR3 is 14 residues. Germline loops: CDR1 LGHNA, CDR2 YNFKEQ. In DNA form, the CDR3 reads TGTGCCAGCAGCCAAGGGGGTGTAGGCTACGAGCAGTACTTC. It is translated as CASSQGGVGYEQYF.

The J gene is TRBJ1-2, the V gene TRBV28, with D unclear. CDR1 and CDR2 from the germline V gene are MDHEN and SYDVKM. The V end lost 5 bases, the J end lost 4 bases, and 17 bases lay between the germline ends. The CDR3 runs to 15 residues. The CDR3 sequence: CASSGLNKDGYGYTF. In DNA, the CDR3 is TGTGCCAGCAGTGGCCTCAACAAAGACGGCTATGGCTACACCTTC.

This clonotype was recorded once. The chain links TRBV4-3 to TRBJ2-7, with TRBD2 identical over 8 bases. CDR1 is LGHNA and CDR2 is YSLEER in the germline V gene. J lost 1 base, V lost 3 bases, and 8 bases had no gene match. This CDR3 is 16 amino acids long. Written as DNA, the CDR3 is TGCGCCAGCAGCCACTACGGGGGGGCCGGTTCCTACGAGCAGTACTTC. It yields the protein CASSHYGGAGSYEQYF.

This chain uses TRBV5-1 with TRBJ2-1; D unresolved. In germline, CDR1 is SGHRS, CDR2 YFSETQ. This CDR3 is built from 14 residues. Trimming pared 3 bases from V and 4 bases from J, leaving 11 bases between. DNA of the CDR3: TGCGCCAGCAGCTCGACCGCTCAGTACAATGAGCAGTTCTTC. Protein: CASSSTAQYNEQFF.

This chain joins TRBV7-2 and TRBJ2-7, with 11 positions matching TRBD1. The V gene's germline CDR1 is SGHTA and CDR2 FQGNSA. The ends lost 2 bases at V and 5 bases at J; junction bases unmatched: 8. This CDR3 spans 16 amino acids. CDR3 DNA sequence: TGTGCCAGCAGCTTACCCTGGACAGGGGGCACGAACGAGCAGTACTTC. It is translated as CASSLPWTGGTNEQYF.

This clonotype was found a few times. The chain joins TRBV28 to TRBJ2-5; 13 bases match TRBD2. CDR1 is MDHEN and CDR2 is SYDVKM in the germline V gene. The V and J ends lost 5 bases and 2 bases, in that order; junction bases with no gene match: 5. There are 16 residues in the CDR3. The CDR3 loop is CASSRTSGGQQETQYF. CDR3 coding DNA: TGTGCCAGCAGTCGGACTAGCGGGGGCCAACAAGAGACCCAGTACTTC. The full variable domain, in which reference TRBV28 and TRBJ2-5 provide the parts outside the CDR3, is DVKVTQSSRYLVKRTGEKVFLECVQDMDHENMFWYRQDPGLGLRLIYFSYDVKMKEKGDIPEGYSVSREKKERFSLILESASTNQTSMYLCASSRTSGGQQETQYFGPGTRLLVL.

The chain couples TRBV12-3 or TRBV12-4 to TRBJ2-2; 8 bases agree with TRBD1. The CDR3 is 16 amino acids. J gave up 1 base and V 5 bases, and 6 bases lay outside the gene matches. The CDR3 region has the DNA TGTGCCAGCAGTCCGGGAGACAGGGGGAACACCGGGGAGCTGTTTTTT. This gives the protein CASSPGDRGNTGELFF.

The genes are TRBV30 and TRBJ1-6; 7 bases line up with TRBD1. This CDR3 comprises 16 residues. Unmatched junction bases numbered 13, after V lost 4 bases and J lost 7 bases. Germline CDR1 reads GTSNPN; CDR2 reads SVGIG (reference sequence). CDR3 in amino acids: CAWTPIQGILNSPLHF. In DNA form, the CDR3 reads TGTGCCTGGACCCCAATACAGGGGATCTTGAATTCACCCCTCCACTTT. Using reference TRBV30 and TRBJ1-6 for the parts outside the CDR3, the full variable domain is SQTIHQWPATLVQPVGSPLSLECTVEGTSNPNLYWYRQAAGRGLQLLFYSVGIGQISSEVPQNLSASRPQDRQFILSSKKLLLSDSGFYLCAWTPIQGILNSPLHFGNGTRLTVT.

V gene TRBV2 combines with J gene TRBJ1-1; the D gene is possibly TRBD1 (5 bases). CDR1 is SNHLY, CDR2 FYNNEI, per germline. The ends were cut back, 10 bases at V and 0 bases at J, with 21 bases in the middle. The CDR3 is 16 amino acids. This CDR3 is CATYLDSTALNTEAFF. The CDR3 nucleotides read TGTGCCACCTACCTTGACTCGACAGCCTTGAACACTGAAGCTTTCTTT.

This clonotype was counted once. The rearrangement links TRBV12-5 to TRBJ2-7; the match to TRBD1 covers 12 bases. From germline, CDR1 is LGHNT and CDR2 FRNRAP. V shed 7 bases and J 5 bases; nucleotides not matched to a gene: 6. CDR3 length: 14 amino acids. Here the CDR3 DNA reads TGTGCTAGTGTTCCCGGGACAGGGGGCAACGAGCAGTACTTC. Its translation: CASVPGTGGNEQYF.

The chain employs TRBV27 and TRBJ1-2; 7 nucleotides line up with TRBD1. The CDR3 is 15 residues long. Germline trimming cut 5 bases from V and 3 bases from J; bases unmatched to any gene: 9. Per germline, CDR1 MNHEY and CDR2 SMNVEV (reference sequence). The CDR3 region is CASSPDLGQDYGYTF. Written as DNA, the CDR3 is TGTGCCAGCAGTCCAGACCTCGGACAGGACTATGGCTACACCTTC.

This chain uses TRBV7-3 with TRBJ2-3; D could derive from TRBD1 or TRBD2 (6 bases each). Germline lookup yields CDR1 SGHTA and CDR2 FQGTGA. V lost 6 bases to trimming and J lost 6 bases, with 19 bases between them. The CDR3 contains 15 residues. The CDR3 loop reads CASSRGQTRVDTQYF. The CDR3 bases are TGTGCCAGCAGTCGGGGGCAGACCCGGGTGGATACGCAGTATTTT.

The chain links TRBV12-3 or TRBV12-4 to TRBJ1-5, with unresolved D. V was pared by 3 bases and J by 3 bases, with 9 bases between. CDR3 length: 14 residues. The chain's CDR3 is CASSLVALNQPQHF. The CDR3 DNA reads as TGTGCCAGCAGTTTGGTAGCGCTCAATCAGCCCCAGCATTTT.

The CDR3 protein is CASSPGTSLQETQYF. The CDR3 bases are TGTGCCAGCTCACCCGGGACTAGTCTGCAAGAGACCCAGTACTTC. The chain carries TRBV18 and TRBJ2-5; 8 nucleotides align to TRBD2. CDR1 is KGHSH and CDR2 is LQKENI in the germline V gene. The CDR3 runs to 15 residues. Trimming at V came to 3 bases and at J to 2 bases, leaving 5 bases not matched to a gene.